The source of this T cell receptor (beta chain) is a study of T-cell memory formation after mild COVID-19. TCR alpha and TCR beta cDNA libraries carrying sample barcodes and UMIs came from 5'RACE with constant-segment primers. TCRdb itself ran the 5' RACE reads through MiXCR, one entry per CDR3 protein. The data contain approximately 440,000 distinct CDR3 sequences, 20% of them singletons. Germline V gives CDR1 DFQATT, CDR2 SNEGSKA (reference sequence). The CDR3 loop spans 17 amino acids. V dropped 5 bases and J dropped 2; count of bases not matched to a gene: 9. The rearrangement links TRBV20-1 to TRBJ2-3; 14 nucleotides agree with TRBD2. Material for sequencing was PBMCs or a T cell subset sorted from them (not recorded which). This TCR was sampled from an adult woman who had mild COVID-19 (a few samples of this study predate the infection). Cell type and time point are not known. The CDR3 DNA reads TGCAGTGCTCCGACGGGACTAGCGGGGGCCTTCACAGATACGCAGTATTTT. Residues: CSAPTGLAGAFTDTQYF.